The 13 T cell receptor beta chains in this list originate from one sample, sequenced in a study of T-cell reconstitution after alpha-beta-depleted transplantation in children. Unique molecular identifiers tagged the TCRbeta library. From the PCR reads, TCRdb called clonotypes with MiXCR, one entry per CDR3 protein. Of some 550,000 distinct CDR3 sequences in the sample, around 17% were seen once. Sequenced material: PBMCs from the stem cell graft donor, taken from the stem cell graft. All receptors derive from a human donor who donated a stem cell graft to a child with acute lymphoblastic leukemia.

CDR3 residues: CASSQTGKNEQFF. In DNA form, the CDR3 reads TGTGCCAGCAGTCAGACAGGGAAAAATGAGCAGTTCTTC. The chain has TRBV12-3 or TRBV12-4 and TRBJ2-1; TRBD1 agrees at 7 bases. With V trimmed by 5 bases and J by 7 bases, 5 bases remained unmatched. The CDR3 covers 13 residues.

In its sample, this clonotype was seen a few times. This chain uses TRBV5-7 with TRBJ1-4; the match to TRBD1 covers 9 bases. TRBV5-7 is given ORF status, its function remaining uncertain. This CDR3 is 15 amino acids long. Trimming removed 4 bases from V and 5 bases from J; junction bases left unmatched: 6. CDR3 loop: CASSGRDRENEKLFF. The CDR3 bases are TGTGCCAGCAGCGGCCGGGACAGGGAGAATGAAAAACTGTTTTTT.

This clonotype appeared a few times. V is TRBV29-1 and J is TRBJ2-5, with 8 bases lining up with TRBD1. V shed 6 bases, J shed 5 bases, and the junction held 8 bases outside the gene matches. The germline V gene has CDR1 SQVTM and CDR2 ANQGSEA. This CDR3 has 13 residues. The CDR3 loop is CSVYRGKRETQYF. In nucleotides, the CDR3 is TGCAGCGTGTACAGGGGGAAAAGGGAGACCCAGTACTTC.

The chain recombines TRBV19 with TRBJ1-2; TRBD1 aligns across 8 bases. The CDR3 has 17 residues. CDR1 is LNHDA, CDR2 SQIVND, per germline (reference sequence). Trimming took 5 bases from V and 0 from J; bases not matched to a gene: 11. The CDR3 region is CASSPRKTGATNYGYTF. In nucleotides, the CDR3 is TGTGCCAGTAGTCCGCGAAAGACAGGGGCCACTAACTATGGCTACACCTTC.

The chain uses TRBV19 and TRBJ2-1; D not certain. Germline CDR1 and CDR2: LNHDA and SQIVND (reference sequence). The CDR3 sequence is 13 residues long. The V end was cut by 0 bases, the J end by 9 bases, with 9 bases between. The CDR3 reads CASSIDRQFEQFF. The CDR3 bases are TGTGCCAGTAGTATAGATCGCCAGTTTGAGCAGTTCTTC.

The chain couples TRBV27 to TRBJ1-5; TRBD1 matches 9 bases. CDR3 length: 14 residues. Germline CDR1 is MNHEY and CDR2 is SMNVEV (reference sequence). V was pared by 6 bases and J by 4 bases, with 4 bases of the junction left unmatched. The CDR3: CASSTGGRNQPQHF. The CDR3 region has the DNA TGTGCCAGCAGCACAGGGGGCCGGAATCAGCCCCAGCATTTT.

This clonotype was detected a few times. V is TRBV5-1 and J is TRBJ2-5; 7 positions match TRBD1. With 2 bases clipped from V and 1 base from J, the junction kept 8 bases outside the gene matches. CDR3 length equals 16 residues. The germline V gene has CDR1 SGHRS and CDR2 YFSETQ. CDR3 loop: CASSFDRVSPQETQYF. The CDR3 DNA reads TGCGCCAGCAGCTTCGACAGGGTCTCCCCCCAAGAGACCCAGTACTTC.

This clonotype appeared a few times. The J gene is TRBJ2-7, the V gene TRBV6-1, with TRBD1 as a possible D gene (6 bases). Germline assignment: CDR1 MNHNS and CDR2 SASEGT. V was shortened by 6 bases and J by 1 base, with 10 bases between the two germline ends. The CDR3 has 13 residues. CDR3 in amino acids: CASSRTESYEQYF. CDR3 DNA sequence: TGTGCCAGCAGCCGGACAGAGTCCTACGAGCAGTACTTC.

CDR3 amino acids: CASSPRFGNTIYF. In nucleotides, the CDR3 is TGTGCCAGCAGTCCGCGATTTGGAAACACCATATATTTT. The V and J genes are TRBV27 and TRBJ1-3; D uncertain. This CDR3 spans 13 amino acids. Germline CDR1 MNHEY, CDR2 SMNVEV (reference sequence). V lost 5 bases to trimming and J lost 3 bases, with 8 bases between them.

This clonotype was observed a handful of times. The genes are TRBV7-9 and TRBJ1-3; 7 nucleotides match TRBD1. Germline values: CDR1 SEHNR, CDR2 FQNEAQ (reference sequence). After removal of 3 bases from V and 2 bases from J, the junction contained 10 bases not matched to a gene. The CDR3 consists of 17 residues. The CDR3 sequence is CASSFFQGRGPGNTIYF. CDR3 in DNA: TGTGCCAGCAGCTTCTTTCAGGGGAGGGGGCCTGGAAACACCATATATTTT.

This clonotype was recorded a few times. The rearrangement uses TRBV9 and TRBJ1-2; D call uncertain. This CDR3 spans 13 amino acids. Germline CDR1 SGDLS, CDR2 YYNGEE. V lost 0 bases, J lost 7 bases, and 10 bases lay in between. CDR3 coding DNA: TGTGCCAGCAGCGTAGATGAAGGGTTTGGCTACACCTTC. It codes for CASSVDEGFGYTF.

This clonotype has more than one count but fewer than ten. This CDR3 reads CATSVTGGDEQFF. The CDR3 DNA is TGTGCCACCAGTGTTACAGGGGGCGATGAGCAGTTCTTC. The V call is TRBV24-1, the J call TRBJ2-1; 9 bases agree with TRBD1. The CDR3 length is 13 residues. Trimming took 5 bases from V and 8 from J; bases not matched to a gene: 3. CDR1 and CDR2 (germline): KGHDR, SFDVKD.

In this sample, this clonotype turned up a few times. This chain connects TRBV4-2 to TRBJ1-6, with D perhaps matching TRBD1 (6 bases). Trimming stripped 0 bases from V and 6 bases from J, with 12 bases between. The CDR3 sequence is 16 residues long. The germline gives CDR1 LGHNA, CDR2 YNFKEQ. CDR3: CASSQDPGAGNSPLHF. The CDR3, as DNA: TGTGCCAGCAGCCAAGACCCGGGGGCTGGTAATTCACCCCTCCACTTT.